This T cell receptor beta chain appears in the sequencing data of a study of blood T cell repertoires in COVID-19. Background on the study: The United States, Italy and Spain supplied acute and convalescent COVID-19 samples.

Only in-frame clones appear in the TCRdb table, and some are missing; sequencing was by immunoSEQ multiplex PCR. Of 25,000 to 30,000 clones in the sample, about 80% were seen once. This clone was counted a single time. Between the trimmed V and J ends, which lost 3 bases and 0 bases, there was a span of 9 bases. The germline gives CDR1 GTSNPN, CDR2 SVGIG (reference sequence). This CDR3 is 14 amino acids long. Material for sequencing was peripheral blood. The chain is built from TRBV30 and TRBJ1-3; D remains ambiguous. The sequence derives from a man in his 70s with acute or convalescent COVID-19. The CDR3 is CAWRTLSSGNTIYF. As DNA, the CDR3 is TGTGCCTGGAGGACTCTAAGCTCTGGAAACACCATATATTTT.